This T cell receptor beta chain was found in a study of blood T cell repertoires in COVID-19 (dated by TCRdb to 2018 to 2021). As for the study more broadly: Samples from collaborators originated in the United States, Italy and Spain and spanned both the acute and convalescent phases of COVID-19. The material from the prospective study consisted of cDNA or gDNA derived from T cells, B-cell-depleted T cells, or PBMCs. Subjects who had been exposed to COVID-19, were actively infected with it, or had recovered from it provided the deeply sampled blood TCRbeta repertoires that made up the dataset. The repertoires were released in a freely available public database meant as a resource for research on the immune response to SARS-CoV-2. Samples were obtained from the ongoing ImmuneRACE study (first 160 participants) and from 1,000 to 1,500 subjects provided by 6 global collaborators. The sample metadata nearly always contained a de-identified subject ID, COVID-19 status, age in years and sex. Where available, HLA class I and class II types were obtained from metadata supplied by the sample provider rather than from assay-based typing. Beyond this particular receptor, the publication reports: The quantity of clinical and demographic metadata differed by source and by participant and was supplied without curation.

TCRbeta CDR3 regions were amplified from genomic DNA using the immunoSEQ Assay, a bias-controlled multiplex PCR. Under the source paper's analysis protocol: Nucleated cell counts per sample were estimated from amplification of reference gene primers within the assay. To quantify the absolute abundance of each unique TCRbeta CDR3 rearrangement, sequence reads were collapsed and filtered. For each sample, productive Simpson clonality was calculated as the square root of Simpson's diversity index over productive rearrangements. This immuneACCESS table, as held by TCRdb, lists in-frame sequences with V and J called but not all clones. Of the missing ones, under half trace to an unresolved V gene in checked studies; the others have no known cause. Clone size and V and J calls were adopted from that table, with D and trimming inferred from the DNA. Within this sample are hundreds of thousands of clones, with about 68% of them counted one time only. The biggest ten clones account for 2.5% to 4% of the sample.

To note about this clone: No cognate antigen has been identified for it. The record has no base qualities; no much larger clone is one base away.

Collaborating institutions collected whole blood in K2EDTA tubes following their own protocols. For TCRbeta analysis, collaborator samples were shipped as frozen whole blood, as isolated PBMCs, or as DNA extracted from either sample type. Including cysteine and phenylalanine, the CDR3 has 17 amino acids. The read is trimmed to its CDR3 DNA, 51 bases read in frame from base 1. The source of this sequence is a woman older than 75 with acute or convalescent COVID-19. The material sequenced was peripheral blood. This receptor chain uses TRBV21-1 and TRBJ2-3; the table's D call, TRBD2, was not checked against the DNA. TRBV21-1 is a listed pseudogene. The CDR3 region reads CASSTSGLQRVTDTQYF. The nucleotides are TGTGCCAGCAGCACCTCCGGACTCCAGCGGGTCACAGATACGCAGTATTTT.